This T cell receptor beta chain was captured by sequencing in a study of monozygotic twins with inflammatory bowel disease. Study findings and constraints: Fewer clonotypes were shared with others by IBD patients than by healthy twins, especially with disease activity.

This CDR3 contains 14 residues. The germline gives CDR1 SGHRS, CDR2 YFSETQ. From the 5' RACE reads, TCRdb lists one entry per CDR3 protein and no DNA. The listing contains roughly 160,000 distinct CDR3 sequences. As for this clonotype: What it binds is not known.

Sample: blood. The TCR sequence derives from a human donor with ulcerative colitis or Crohn's disease, or a healthy co-twin of an affected twin (not recorded which). The chain uses TRBV5-1 and TRBJ1-5; TCRdb proposes TRBD1, but this gene call is untestable without DNA. CDR3 protein: CASSPDTSNQPQHF.